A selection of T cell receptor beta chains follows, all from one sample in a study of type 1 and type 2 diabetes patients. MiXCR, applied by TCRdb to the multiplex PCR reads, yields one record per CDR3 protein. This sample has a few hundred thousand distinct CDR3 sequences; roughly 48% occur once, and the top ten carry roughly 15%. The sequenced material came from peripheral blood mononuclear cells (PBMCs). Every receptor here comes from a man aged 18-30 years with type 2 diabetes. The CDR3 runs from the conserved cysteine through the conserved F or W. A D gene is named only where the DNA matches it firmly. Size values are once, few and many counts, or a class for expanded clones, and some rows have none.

CDR3aa: CASSDLGGANNEQFF
CDR3nt: TGCGCCAGCAGTGACCTCGGGGGGGCAAACAATGAGCAGTTCTTC
j_gene: TRBJ2-1
d_gene: TRBD2
v_gene: TRBV10-1
abundance: few

CDR3aa: CASSFTPGGQPQHF
CDR3nt: TGTGCCAGCAGTTTCACACCTGGGGGTCAGCCCCAGCATTTT
j_gene: TRBJ1-5
d_gene: .
v_gene: TRBV12-3/TRBV12-4
abundance: few

CDR3aa: CASGASPTYEQYF
CDR3nt: TGTGCCAGTGGGGCCAGTCCCACCTACGAGCAGTACTTC
j_gene: TRBJ2-7
d_gene: .
v_gene: TRBV19
abundance: .

CDR3aa: CASSFEAGETQYF
CDR3nt: TGTGCCAGCAGTTTCGAAGCGGGAGAGACCCAGTACTTC
j_gene: TRBJ2-5
d_gene: .
v_gene: TRBV28
abundance: .

CDR3aa: CASSGTSPPDTQYF
CDR3nt: TGTGCCAGCAGCGGGACTAGCCCCCCAGATACGCAGTATTTT
j_gene: TRBJ2-3
d_gene: TRBD2
v_gene: TRBV7-6
abundance: .

CDR3aa: CAISFRVGGELFF
CDR3nt: TGTGCCATCAGTTTCAGGGTTGGCGGGGAGCTGTTTTTT
j_gene: TRBJ2-2
d_gene: .
v_gene: TRBV10-3
abundance: .

CDR3aa: CAWTGGTPIRTYGYTF
CDR3nt: TGTGCCTGGACGGGTGGCACCCCAATCCGGACCTATGGCTACACCTTC
j_gene: TRBJ1-2
d_gene: .
v_gene: TRBV30
abundance: .

CDR3aa: CSVEGTVTNTGELFF
CDR3nt: TGCAGCGTTGAGGGGACCGTCACGAACACCGGGGAGCTGTTTTTT
j_gene: TRBJ2-2
d_gene: .
v_gene: TRBV29-1
abundance: few

CDR3aa: CASSLLSGRAGEAQYF
CDR3nt: TGTGCCAGCAGCTTACTTAGCGGGAGGGCCGGGGAGGCCCAGTACTTC
j_gene: TRBJ2-5
d_gene: TRBD2
v_gene: TRBV11-1
abundance: .

CDR3aa: CASSEPLGYGYTF
CDR3nt: TGTGCCAGCAGTGAACCCTTGGGCTATGGCTACACCTTC
j_gene: TRBJ1-2
d_gene: .
v_gene: TRBV2
abundance: .

CDR3aa: CASSLAASGRGNEQFF
CDR3nt: TGCGCCAGCAGCTTGGCGGCTAGCGGGAGAGGCAATGAGCAGTTCTTC
j_gene: TRBJ2-1
d_gene: TRBD2
v_gene: TRBV5-1
abundance: once

CDR3aa: CASSPETGEAFF
CDR3nt: TGCGCCAGCAGCCCTGAGACAGGTGAAGCTTTCTTT
j_gene: TRBJ1-1
d_gene: .
v_gene: TRBV5-1
abundance: .

CDR3aa: CASRRENTEAFF
CDR3nt: TGTGCCAGCAGACGCGAGAACACTGAAGCTTTCTTT
j_gene: TRBJ1-1
d_gene: .
v_gene: TRBV2
abundance: once

CDR3aa: CSARLRGPEAFF
CDR3nt: TGCAGTGCTAGGCTCAGGGGCCCTGAAGCTTTCTTT
j_gene: TRBJ1-1
d_gene: .
v_gene: TRBV20-1
abundance: .

CDR3aa: CASSSKREGTNEQFF
CDR3nt: TGTGCCAGCAGCTCGAAGAGGGAGGGGACGAATGAGCAGTTCTTC
j_gene: TRBJ2-1
d_gene: TRBD2
v_gene: TRBV11-3
abundance: few

CDR3aa: CASSLFLWDTEAFF
CDR3nt: TGTGCCAGCAGCCTTTTCCTTTGGGACACTGAAGCTTTCTTT
j_gene: TRBJ1-1
d_gene: .
v_gene: TRBV4-2
abundance: few

CDR3aa: CASSLGAGIMNTEAFF
CDR3nt: TGTGCCAGCAGCTTAGGGGCAGGGATAATGAACACTGAAGCTTTCTTT
j_gene: TRBJ1-1
d_gene: .
v_gene: TRBV7-2
abundance: .

CDR3aa: CASSSGRLHYSPLHF
CDR3nt: TGTGCCAGCAGTTCTGGCCGCCTACACTACTCACCCCTCCACTTT
j_gene: TRBJ1-6
d_gene: .
v_gene: TRBV6-6
abundance: once

CDR3aa: CASSLRPTAITGELFF
CDR3nt: TGTGCCAGCAGCTTAAGGCCTACCGCGATAACCGGGGAGCTGTTTTTT
j_gene: TRBJ2-2
d_gene: .
v_gene: TRBV7-2
abundance: few

CDR3aa: CASSLDAATQYF
CDR3nt: TGCGCCAGCAGCTTGGATGCAGCTACGCAGTATTTT
j_gene: TRBJ2-3
d_gene: .
v_gene: TRBV5-1
abundance: .

CDR3aa: CASTYNPQNTEAFF
CDR3nt: TGTGCCAGCACCTACAATCCCCAAAACACTGAAGCTTTCTTT
j_gene: TRBJ1-1
d_gene: .
v_gene: TRBV6-5
abundance: .

CDR3aa: CATQPEYTGELFF
CDR3nt: TGTGCCACTCAGCCCGAGTACACCGGGGAGCTGTTTTTT
j_gene: TRBJ2-2
d_gene: .
v_gene: TRBV19
abundance: few

CDR3aa: CASSVAVGDKETQYF
CDR3nt: TGTGCCAGCAGCGTAGCTGTTGGGGACAAAGAGACCCAGTACTTC
j_gene: TRBJ2-5
d_gene: .
v_gene: TRBV9
abundance: .

CDR3aa: CASSFPPKFF
CDR3nt: TGTGCCAGCAGCTTTCCACCCAAGTTCTTC
j_gene: TRBJ2-1
d_gene: .
v_gene: TRBV7-6
abundance: .

CDR3aa: CASRAGAYLPQHF
CDR3nt: TGTGCCAGCAGAGCAGGGGCCTATCTGCCCCAGCATTTT
j_gene: TRBJ1-5
d_gene: .
v_gene: TRBV27
abundance: .

CDR3aa: CSAIWDGGTDTQYF
CDR3nt: TGCAGTGCTATCTGGGACGGAGGTACAGATACGCAGTATTTT
j_gene: TRBJ2-3
d_gene: .
v_gene: TRBV20-1
abundance: few

CDR3aa: CASSSGQRTGFNEQFF
CDR3nt: TGTGCCAGCAGCTCCGGCCAAAGGACAGGGTTCAATGAGCAGTTCTTC
j_gene: TRBJ2-1
d_gene: TRBD1
v_gene: TRBV7-6
abundance: .

CDR3aa: CASRGSGRNNEKLFF
CDR3nt: TGTGCCAGCAGGGGATCGGGCAGGAATAATGAAAAACTGTTTTTT
j_gene: TRBJ1-4
d_gene: .
v_gene: TRBV28
abundance: .

CDR3aa: CASGPGSSVQETQYF
CDR3nt: TGTGCCAGTGGCCCCGGTAGTAGCGTCCAAGAGACCCAGTACTTC
j_gene: TRBJ2-5
d_gene: .
v_gene: TRBV7-8
abundance: .

CDR3aa: CASSLVLPSTDTQYF
CDR3nt: TGCGCCAGCAGCTTGGTTCTCCCAAGCACAGATACGCAGTATTTT
j_gene: TRBJ2-3
d_gene: .
v_gene: TRBV5-1
abundance: .

CDR3aa: CASSPWTSGEGNEQFF
CDR3nt: TGTGCCAGCAGCCCCTGGACTAGCGGGGAAGGTAATGAGCAGTTCTTC
j_gene: TRBJ2-1
d_gene: TRBD2
v_gene: TRBV7-3
abundance: .

CDR3aa: CATSRDGGQGGSPLHF
CDR3nt: TGTGCCACCAGCAGAGATGGTGGGCAGGGAGGGTCACCCCTCCACTTT
j_gene: TRBJ1-6
d_gene: .
v_gene: TRBV15
abundance: .

CDR3aa: CASSPGYDEQYF
CDR3nt: TGTGCCAGCAGCCCAGGGTACGACGAGCAGTACTTC
j_gene: TRBJ2-7
d_gene: .
v_gene: TRBV7-2
abundance: few

CDR3aa: CASSRDGPNEAFF
CDR3nt: TGTGCCAGCAGTCGGGACGGACCGAATGAAGCTTTCTTT
j_gene: TRBJ1-1
d_gene: .
v_gene: TRBV27
abundance: few

CDR3aa: CASSSGPTVNQPQHF
CDR3nt: TGTGCCAGCAGTTCCGGACCGACAGTGAATCAGCCCCAGCATTTT
j_gene: TRBJ1-5
d_gene: .
v_gene: TRBV12-3/TRBV12-4
abundance: .

CDR3aa: CASSVYGTGNNPPLHF
CDR3nt: TGTGCCAGCAGCGTCTACGGGACAGGGAATAATCCACCCCTCCACTTT
j_gene: TRBJ1-6
d_gene: TRBD1
v_gene: TRBV7-8
abundance: .

CDR3aa: CASSQDIRGIQGQGYTF
CDR3nt: TGTGCCAGCAGCCAAGATATCCGAGGGATCCAGGGCCAAGGCTACACCTTC
j_gene: TRBJ1-2
d_gene: .
v_gene: TRBV14
abundance: few

CDR3aa: CASSFYSIPYEQYF
CDR3nt: TGTGCCAGCAGCTTCTACTCCATTCCCTACGAGCAGTACTTC
j_gene: TRBJ2-7
d_gene: .
v_gene: TRBV7-9
abundance: .

CDR3aa: CSARVAAGNTEAFF
CDR3nt: TGCAGTGCTAGGGTGGCGGCAGGTAACACTGAAGCTTTCTTT
j_gene: TRBJ1-1
d_gene: .
v_gene: TRBV20-1
abundance: few

CDR3aa: CAWSVDRVGYTF
CDR3nt: TGTGCCTGGAGCGTAGACAGGGTGGGCTACACCTTC
j_gene: TRBJ1-2
d_gene: TRBD1
v_gene: TRBV30
abundance: .

CDR3aa: CASSFVGLNTEAFF
CDR3nt: TGTGCCAGCAGTTTCGTAGGTCTGAACACTGAAGCTTTCTTT
j_gene: TRBJ1-1
d_gene: .
v_gene: TRBV12-3/TRBV12-4
abundance: .

CDR3aa: CAWNRAHGYTF
CDR3nt: TGTGCCTGGAATAGGGCCCATGGCTACACCTTC
j_gene: TRBJ1-2
d_gene: .
v_gene: TRBV30
abundance: .

CDR3aa: CASRPGTAGNQPQHF
CDR3nt: TGTGCCAGCAGACCCGGGACAGCTGGCAATCAGCCCCAGCATTTT
j_gene: TRBJ1-5
d_gene: TRBD1
v_gene: TRBV25-1
abundance: .

CDR3aa: CASSVESSGWAEAFF
CDR3nt: TGTGCCAGCAGCGTAGAATCTAGCGGGTGGGCTGAAGCTTTCTTT
j_gene: TRBJ1-1
d_gene: .
v_gene: TRBV9
abundance: .

CDR3aa: CASSFGGQNTGAFF
CDR3nt: TGTGCCAGCAGTTTCGGGGGGCAGAACACTGGAGCTTTCTTT
j_gene: TRBJ1-1
d_gene: .
v_gene: TRBV12-3/TRBV12-4
abundance: .